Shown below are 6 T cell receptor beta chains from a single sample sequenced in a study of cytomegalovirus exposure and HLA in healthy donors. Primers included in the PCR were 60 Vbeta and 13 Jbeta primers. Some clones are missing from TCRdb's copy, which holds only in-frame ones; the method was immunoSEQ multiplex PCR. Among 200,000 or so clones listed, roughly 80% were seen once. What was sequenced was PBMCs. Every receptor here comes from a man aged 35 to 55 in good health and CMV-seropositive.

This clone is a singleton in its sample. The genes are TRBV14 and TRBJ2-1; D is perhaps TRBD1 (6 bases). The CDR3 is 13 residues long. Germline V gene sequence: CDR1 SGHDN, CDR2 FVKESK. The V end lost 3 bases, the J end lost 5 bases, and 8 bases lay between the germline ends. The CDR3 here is CASSHRQDNEQFF. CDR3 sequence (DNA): TGTGCCAGCAGCCACAGACAGGACAATGAGCAGTTCTTC.

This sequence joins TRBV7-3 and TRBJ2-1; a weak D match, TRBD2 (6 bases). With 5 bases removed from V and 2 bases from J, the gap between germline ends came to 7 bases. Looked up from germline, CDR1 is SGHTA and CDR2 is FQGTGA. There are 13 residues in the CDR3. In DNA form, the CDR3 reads TGTGCCAGCAGCGAGCGGGCCTACAATGAGCAGTTCTTC. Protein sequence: CASSERAYNEQFF. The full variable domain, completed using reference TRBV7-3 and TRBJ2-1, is GAGVSQTPSNKVTEKGKYVELRCDPISGHTALYWYRQSLGQGPEFLIYFQGTGAADDSGLPNDRFFAVRPEGSVSTLKIQRTERGDSAVYLCASSERAYNEQFFGPGTRLTVL.

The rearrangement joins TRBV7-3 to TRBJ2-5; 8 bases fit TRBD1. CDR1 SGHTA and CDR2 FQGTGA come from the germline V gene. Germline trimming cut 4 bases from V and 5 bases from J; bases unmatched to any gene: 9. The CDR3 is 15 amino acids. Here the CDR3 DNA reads TGTGCCAGCAGCTCGACCGGGACAGGTCCTGAGACCCAGTACTTC. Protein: CASSSTGTGPETQYF.

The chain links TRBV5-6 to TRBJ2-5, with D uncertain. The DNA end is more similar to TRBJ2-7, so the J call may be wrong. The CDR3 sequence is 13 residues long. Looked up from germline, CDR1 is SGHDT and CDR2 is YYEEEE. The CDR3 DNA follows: TGTGCCAGCAGCCACACAGCATCCTACGAGCAGTACTTC. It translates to CASSHTASYEQYF.

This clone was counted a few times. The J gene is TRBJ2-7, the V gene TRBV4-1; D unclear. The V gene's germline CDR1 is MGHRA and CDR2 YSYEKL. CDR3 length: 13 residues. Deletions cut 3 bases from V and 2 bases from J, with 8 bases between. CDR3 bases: TGCGCCAGCAGCCAGGTAGAAGCCTACGAGCAGTACTTC. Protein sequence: CASSQVEAYEQYF.

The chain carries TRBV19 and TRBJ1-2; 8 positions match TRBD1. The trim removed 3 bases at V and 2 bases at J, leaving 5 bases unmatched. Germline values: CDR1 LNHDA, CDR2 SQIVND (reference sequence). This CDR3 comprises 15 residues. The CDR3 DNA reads TGTGCCAGTAGTATTACGCACAGGGGGAACTATGGCTACACCTTC. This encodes CASSITHRGNYGYTF.